This T cell receptor (beta chain) stems from a study of cytomegalovirus exposure and HLA in healthy donors. Method: immunoSEQ multiplex PCR; TCRdb's copy keeps in-frame clones and lacks some. The sample holds 150,000 to 200,000 clones, 85% seen once. Germline V gene lookup returns CDR1 SNHLY and CDR2 FYNNEI. J lost 0 bases, V lost 2 bases, and 8 bases had no gene match. CDR3 length: 18 residues. This chain links TRBV2 with TRBJ2-3; TRBD2 agrees at 10 bases. This TCR derives from a man between 18 and 29 years old in good health and CMV-seropositive. The sequenced sample was PBMCs. The CDR3 DNA reads as TGTGCCAGCAGTGAATGGGCTAGCGGGAGCCGGAGCACAGATACGCAGTATTTT. It is translated as CASSEWASGSRSTDTQYF. Filled out from reference TRBV2 and TRBJ2-3, the complete variable domain reads EPEVTQTPSHQVTQMGQEVILRCVPISNHLYFYWYRQILGQKVEFLVSFYNNEISEKSEIFDDQFSVERPDGSNFTLKIRSTKLEDSAMYFCASSEWASGSRSTDTQYFGPGTRLTVL.